This TCR beta chain is drawn from a study of long-term antiretroviral therapy in people with HIV. Survey level was the resolution at which the v3.0 immunoSEQ assay ran. Clones were read by immunoSEQ multiplex PCR, and TCRdb kept only the in-frame ones, dropping some. The repertoire holds some 35,000 clones, with more than 65% as singletons. Concerning this clone: No antigen is known for it.

V lost 3 bases, J lost 4 bases, and 8 bases lay in between. There are 13 residues in the CDR3. CDR1 is SNHLY, CDR2 FYNNEI, per germline. Study-level findings and limits: Information on adherence to ART, viral resistance or therapy changes was unavailable.

This chain uses TRBV2 with TRBJ2-3; D is ambiguous. This material consisted of unsorted PBMCs, taken 0.6 years after starting antiretroviral therapy. The TCR was taken from a man between 18 and 29 years old with HIV. Here the CDR3 reads CASSEGLADTQYF. The CDR3 coding sequence is TGTGCCAGCAGTGAGGGTCTCGCAGATACGCAGTATTTT.